The rows below give T cell receptor beta chains drawn from one sample of a study of OX40 agonist ivuxolimab in advanced cancers. Assay: immunoSEQ multiplex PCR; the TCRdb copy retains only in-frame clones and omits some. This repertoire shows around 60,000 clones, 84% found once; its top ten account for roughly 2%. The sample in question was CD4+ or CD8+ T cells sorted from blood, obtained in a trial of the OX40 agonist ivuxolimab. All receptors come from an adult with an advanced solid tumor such as melanoma, head and neck, liver or kidney cancer. Both conserved end residues are part of each CDR3. D genes are given only for firm matches. Some rows have no size entry. The others give once, few or many, or a class for an expanded clone.

j_call: TRBJ2-1; d_call: .; v_call: TRBV5-1; cdr3_length: 15; clone_size: once; cdr3_nt: TGCGCCAGCAGCCCAACTAGCAACTCCCACAATGAGCAGTTCTTC; cdr3_aa: CASSPTSNSHNEQFF
j_call: TRBJ2-7; d_call: .; v_call: TRBV19; cdr3_length: 14; clone_size: .; cdr3_nt: TGTGCCAGTACGGAGACTATTTTTTCCTACGAGCAGTACTTC; cdr3_aa: CASTETIFSYEQYF
j_call: TRBJ2-7; d_call: .; v_call: TRBV27; cdr3_length: 15; clone_size: .; cdr3_nt: TGTGCCAGCAGCCAAGGTGGCGAACGGCGCCACGAGCAGTACTTC; cdr3_aa: CASSQGGERRHEQYF
j_call: TRBJ2-2; d_call: TRBD2; v_call: TRBV19; cdr3_length: 17; clone_size: .; cdr3_nt: TGTGCCAGTAGCCGGACTAGCGGGGGGATGAACACCGGGGAGCTGTTTTTT; cdr3_aa: CASSRTSGGMNTGELFF
j_call: TRBJ2-1; d_call: .; v_call: TRBV7-3; cdr3_length: 13; clone_size: .; cdr3_nt: TGTGCCAGCAGCCCAAGACACCACAATGAGCAGTTCTTC; cdr3_aa: CASSPRHHNEQFF
j_call: TRBJ1-5; d_call: .; v_call: TRBV28; cdr3_length: 12; clone_size: .; cdr3_nt: TGTGCCGGGGGAGGGAATAATCAGCCCCAGCATTTT; cdr3_aa: CAGGGNNQPQHF
j_call: TRBJ1-1; d_call: .; v_call: TRBV6-1; cdr3_length: 13; clone_size: .; cdr3_nt: TGTGCCAGCAGTTTTCCCGGGAACACTGAAGCTTTCTTT; cdr3_aa: CASSFPGNTEAFF
j_call: TRBJ2-7; d_call: TRBD1; v_call: TRBV10-3; cdr3_length: 15; clone_size: .; cdr3_nt: TGTGCCATCAGAGTGGGGACAGGGGCCTCCTACGAGCAGTACTTC; cdr3_aa: CAIRVGTGASYEQYF
j_call: TRBJ2-1; d_call: .; v_call: TRBV2; cdr3_length: 15; clone_size: .; cdr3_nt: TGTGCCAGCAAAACCCAGGGCACTGACTACAATGAGCAGTTCTTC; cdr3_aa: CASKTQGTDYNEQFF
j_call: TRBJ1-6; d_call: TRBD1; v_call: TRBV5-1; cdr3_length: 15; clone_size: few; cdr3_nt: TGCGCCAGCAGCTTTACCGGGACAGGGGTTTCACCCCTCCACTTT; cdr3_aa: CASSFTGTGVSPLHF
j_call: TRBJ1-1; d_call: .; v_call: TRBV29-1; cdr3_length: 14; clone_size: few; cdr3_nt: TGCAGCGGGACAGTCTCCGCGACGGGGACTGAAGCTTTCTTT; cdr3_aa: CSGTVSATGTEAFF
j_call: TRBJ2-1; d_call: TRBD2; v_call: TRBV27; cdr3_length: 16; clone_size: .; cdr3_nt: TGTGCCAGCAGTTTATTTACTCCAGCGGGAGGGCCGGGGCAGTTCTTC; cdr3_aa: CASSLFTPAGGPGQFF
j_call: TRBJ1-2; d_call: .; v_call: TRBV15; cdr3_length: 13; clone_size: .; cdr3_nt: TGTGCCACCAGCAGAGACGATGAGTATGGCTACACCTTC; cdr3_aa: CATSRDDEYGYTF
j_call: TRBJ2-1; d_call: .; v_call: TRBV30; cdr3_length: 11; clone_size: .; cdr3_nt: TGTGCCTTGCAGGGTAGTAATGAGCAGTTCTTC; cdr3_aa: CALQGSNEQFF
j_call: TRBJ2-3; d_call: TRBD2; v_call: TRBV27; cdr3_length: 18; clone_size: .; cdr3_nt: TGTGCCAGCAGTTTATCCTTCCTTACTAGCGGGAGGACAGATACGCAGTATTTT; cdr3_aa: CASSLSFLTSGRTDTQYF
j_call: TRBJ2-7; d_call: .; v_call: TRBV5-1; cdr3_length: 14; clone_size: .; cdr3_nt: TGCGCCAGCAGCTTACGGCAGGGCAATAACGAGCAGTACTTC; cdr3_aa: CASSLRQGNNEQYF
j_call: TRBJ2-2; d_call: .; v_call: TRBV20-1; cdr3_length: 11; clone_size: .; cdr3_nt: TGCAGTGCTAGGACGACCGGGGAGCTGTTTTTT; cdr3_aa: CSARTTGELFF
j_call: TRBJ1-2; d_call: .; v_call: TRBV5-1; cdr3_length: 13; clone_size: .; cdr3_nt: TGCGCCAGCAGCCCTGGGGGCGGCTGGGGCTACACCTTC; cdr3_aa: CASSPGGGWGYTF
j_call: TRBJ2-7; d_call: .; v_call: TRBV4-3; cdr3_length: 14; clone_size: few; cdr3_nt: TGCGCCAGCAGCCAAGAGCGGGGAACCTACGAGCAGTACTTC; cdr3_aa: CASSQERGTYEQYF
j_call: TRBJ2-7; d_call: .; v_call: TRBV10-1; cdr3_length: 15; clone_size: .; cdr3_nt: TGCGCCAGCAGCGATAGCTCCGGGGGCCCGAACGAGCAGTACTTC; cdr3_aa: CASSDSSGGPNEQYF
j_call: TRBJ1-2; d_call: .; v_call: TRBV30; cdr3_length: 12; clone_size: .; cdr3_nt: TGTGCCTGGAGTGTTGACCTGGACGGCTACACCTTC; cdr3_aa: CAWSVDLDGYTF
j_call: TRBJ2-5; d_call: TRBD1; v_call: TRBV11-2; cdr3_length: 16; clone_size: .; cdr3_nt: TGTGCCAGCAGCTTAAGAGACAGGGGGCGTTGGGAGACCCAGTACTTC; cdr3_aa: CASSLRDRGRWETQYF
j_call: TRBJ1-2; d_call: .; v_call: TRBV6-5; cdr3_length: 13; clone_size: few; cdr3_nt: TGTGCCAGCAGTTACTCGATGTGGGAGGGCTACACCTTC; cdr3_aa: CASSYSMWEGYTF
j_call: TRBJ2-3; d_call: .; v_call: TRBV7-3; cdr3_length: 15; clone_size: .; cdr3_nt: TGTGCCAGCAGCCCAAGGGGGGGAGGAACAGATACGCAGTATTTT; cdr3_aa: CASSPRGGGTDTQYF
j_call: TRBJ1-6; d_call: .; v_call: TRBV5-5; cdr3_length: 13; clone_size: .; cdr3_nt: TGTGCCAGCAGCTCGACGGATCGTTCACCCCTCCACTTT; cdr3_aa: CASSSTDRSPLHF
j_call: TRBJ2-7; d_call: .; v_call: TRBV30; cdr3_length: 12; clone_size: .; cdr3_nt: TGTGCCTGGAGTGTGTCTCAGTACGAGCAGTACTTC; cdr3_aa: CAWSVSQYEQYF